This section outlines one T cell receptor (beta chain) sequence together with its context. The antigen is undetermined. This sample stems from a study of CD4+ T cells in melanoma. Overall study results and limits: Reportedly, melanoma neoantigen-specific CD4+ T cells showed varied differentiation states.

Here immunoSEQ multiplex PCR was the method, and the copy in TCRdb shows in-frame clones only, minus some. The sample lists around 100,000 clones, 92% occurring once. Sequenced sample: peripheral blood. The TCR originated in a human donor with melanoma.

Here the CDR3 reads CASSEVGTGLAGYF. The CDR3 DNA reads as TGTGCCAGCAGTGAAGTGGGTACAGGGTTAGCCGGGTACTTC. The chain uses TRBV6-5 and TRBJ2-4; possibly TRBD1 for D (6 bases). This CDR3 comprises 14 residues. The germline CDR1 and CDR2 sequences are MNHEY and SVGAGI. V lost 5 bases, J lost 15 bases, and 23 bases lay in between.